These T cell receptor beta chains were read from a single sample in a study of CD8 T cells in Susac syndrome. MiXCR, applied by TCRdb to the immunoSEQ multiplex PCR reads, yields one record per CDR3 protein. The sample shows 200,000 or so distinct CDR3 sequences, 95% of them seen only once. Input material: CD4+ T cells from PBMCs. All receptors derive from a human donor with multiple sclerosis. Each CDR3 is given with its conserved first and last residue. The D gene is left open where the match is weak. Not every row has a clone size; where given, it reads once, few, many or a size class.

TRBJ1-5,.,.,TRBV28,TGTGCCAGCCAGGGTGGATTAGATCAGCCCCAGCATTTT,CASQGGLDQPQHF
TRBJ1-2,.,.,TRBV30,TGTGCCTGGATAGGGGCGTCGAAGACTGGCTACACCTTC,CAWIGASKTGYTF
TRBJ2-1,.,TRBD1,TRBV3-1,TGTGCCAGCAGCCAAGATGGGGACAGGGGCATCGGTGAGCAGTTCTTC,CASSQDGDRGIGEQFF
TRBJ2-5,.,.,TRBV29-1,TGCAGCGTTGAAGGGGGGGCCGGGGAGACCCAGTACTTC,CSVEGGAGETQYF
TRBJ1-5,.,.,TRBV7-9,TGTGCCAGCAGCCATCCCGGGGACTCCAATCAGCCCCAGCATTTT,CASSHPGDSNQPQHF
TRBJ1-4,.,TRBD1,TRBV5-6,TGTGCCAGCAGCAGCCCCCCAAGCTCCGGGACAGGAAATGAAAAACTGTTTTTT,CASSSPPSSGTGNEKLFF
TRBJ1-2,.,.,TRBV12-3/TRBV12-4,TGTGCCAGCAGTTTAAGTGGGAGATATGGCTACACCTTC,CASSLSGRYGYTF
TRBJ2-7,once,TRBD1,TRBV6-2/TRBV6-3,TGTGCCAGCAGTTACTCCGTCGGACAGGGGTCGATCTTAGAGCAGTACTTC,CASSYSVGQGSILEQYF
TRBJ2-1,.,TRBD2,TRBV20-1,TGCAGTGCTTATCGGACTAGCGGGGGAAATGAGCAGTTCTTC,CSAYRTSGGNEQFF
TRBJ1-2,few,.,TRBV7-2,TGTGCCAGCAGCTTAGCCAGCAGGGAGGATGGCTACACCTTC,CASSLASREDGYTF
TRBJ2-1,.,.,TRBV24-1,TGTGCCACCAGTGATGAGGGGGGGCTTGAGCAGTTCTTC,CATSDEGGLEQFF
TRBJ2-5,.,.,TRBV18,TGTGCCAGCTCACCACCAGGAAGGGGGCAAGAGACCCAGTACTTC,CASSPPGRGQETQYF
TRBJ2-7,.,TRBD1,TRBV30,TGTGCCTGGAGACCGACGGGACAGGGGAGCCACGAGCAGTACTTC,CAWRPTGQGSHEQYF
TRBJ2-1,once,TRBD2,TRBV4-2,TGTGCCAGCAGCCAAGGAACTAGCGGACTCTACAATGAGCAGTTCTTC,CASSQGTSGLYNEQFF
TRBJ1-6,.,.,TRBV6-2/TRBV6-3,TGTGCCAGCAGTTACTCCCCAAGTTCACCCCTCCACTTT,CASSYSPSSPLHF
TRBJ1-2,.,.,TRBV9,TGTGCCAGCAGCGTAGCCCCTGGGGAACCGGTCGGCGGCTACACCTTC,CASSVAPGEPVGGYTF
TRBJ2-7,.,TRBD1,TRBV20-1,TGCAGTGCTTCGGGACAGGGCTACGAGCAGTACTTC,CSASGQGYEQYF
TRBJ1-5,few,.,TRBV24-1,TGTGCCACCAGTGATCATAGCAATCAGCCCCAGCATTTT,CATSDHSNQPQHF
TRBJ1-5,.,.,TRBV5-6,TGTGCCAGCAGCTTCGGAGCGCAGCCCCAGCATTTT,CASSFGAQPQHF
TRBJ2-7,.,.,TRBV27,TGTGCCAGCAGTCACATGGGTCCCTACGAGCAGTACTTC,CASSHMGPYEQYF
TRBJ1-1,few,.,TRBV24-1,TGTGCCACCAGTGATTTGGACAGACAAGCTTTCTTT,CATSDLDRQAFF
TRBJ1-1,.,.,TRBV29-1,TGCAGCGTTGCCGGGGCCGATGAAGCTTTCTTT,CSVAGADEAFF
TRBJ1-6,.,.,TRBV30,TGTGCCTTCTCCCTGATTGGGAGCTCCTATAATTCACCCCTCCACTTT,CAFSLIGSSYNSPLHF
TRBJ1-2,.,.,TRBV6-1,TGTGCCAGCAACCTATTCCGGGACGGAAACTATGGCTACACCTTC,CASNLFRDGNYGYTF
TRBJ2-5,.,TRBD1,TRBV30,TGTGCCTGGAGGAGGGGGCAGATACAAGAGACCCAGTACTTC,CAWRRGQIQETQYF
TRBJ2-3,.,.,TRBV13,TGTGCCAGCAGCCCGCGTCGTGCTAGCACAGATACGCAGTATTTT,CASSPRRASTDTQYF
TRBJ1-2,.,.,TRBV29-1,TGCAGCGTTGATTTAGGGGTAGGCTACACCTTC,CSVDLGVGYTF
TRBJ2-7,.,TRBD1,TRBV12-3/TRBV12-4,TGTGCCAGCAGTTCCCGACAGGGGGTTTACGAGCAGTACTTC,CASSSRQGVYEQYF
TRBJ2-7,.,.,TRBV30,TGTGCCTGGACGGCCACAGGCTACGAGCAGTACTTC,CAWTATGYEQYF
TRBJ2-5,.,TRBD1,TRBV20-1,TGCAGTGCTAGAAGTAACAGGGGATGGGAGACCCAGTACTTC,CSARSNRGWETQYF
TRBJ2-1,once,.,TRBV20-1,TGCAGTGCCCTGGACCGATTCTCCTACAATGAGCAGTTCTTC,CSALDRFSYNEQFF
TRBJ1-3,.,.,TRBV29-1,TGCAGCGTTGCCTCAGGGTTCTCTGGAAACACCATATATTTT,CSVASGFSGNTIYF
TRBJ1-1,.,.,TRBV18,TGTGCCAGCTCACCAAGGAAGGGGCCGGCCACTGAAGCTTTCTTT,CASSPRKGPATEAFF
TRBJ2-4,.,.,TRBV5-4,TGTGCCAGCAGCTCACGGGGCGCCAAAAACATTCAGTACTTC,CASSSRGAKNIQYF
TRBJ2-1,.,.,TRBV11-3,TGTGCCAGCAGCCCGGGCTCTAACAATGAGCAGTTCTTC,CASSPGSNNEQFF
TRBJ1-2,.,.,TRBV19,TGTGCCAGTAGTGAGGGGCGCCGAGACTATGGCTACACCTTC,CASSEGRRDYGYTF
TRBJ1-4,.,.,TRBV27,TGTGCCAGCAGGGGTTTTCGGGAAAAACTGTTTTTT,CASRGFREKLFF
TRBJ2-1,few,.,TRBV9,TGTGCCAGCAGCGGGGGGTCCTACAATGAGCAGTTCTTC,CASSGGSYNEQFF
TRBJ1-1,once,.,TRBV3-1,TGTGCCAGCAGCCCCCGGAATCGGAGTCCCAACACTGAAGCTTTCTTT,CASSPRNRSPNTEAFF